This T cell receptor beta chain was sequenced during a study of neoadjuvant anti-PD-1 for oral cavity cancer. About the study: Patients without progression received a fourth nivolumab dose around day 43, then surgical resection on days 50-56.

Described time point: after neoadjuvant nivolumab, at surgical resection. Patients had newly diagnosed, untreated stage II-IVA oral cavity squamous cell carcinoma. The CDR3 covers 17 residues. With 5 bases clipped from V and 3 bases from J, the junction kept 11 bases outside the gene matches. The germline V gene has CDR1 SGHVS and CDR2 FQNEAQ. Here immunoSEQ multiplex PCR was the method, and the copy in TCRdb shows in-frame clones only, minus some. The table has around 25,000 clones, 25% to 30% seen once; the top ten hold roughly 15%. The sequence derives from a person between 35 and 79 years old with oral cavity squamous cell carcinoma. The sample here was tumor tissue, taken after nivolumab (anti-PD-1) treatment. V is TRBV7-8 and J is TRBJ2-3; 10 bases align to TRBD2. The CDR3, as DNA: TGTGCCAGCAGCAATCCTTCTAGCGGGGGCATGACAGATACGCAGTATTTT. Translating it yields CASSNPSSGGMTDTQYF.